This T cell receptor (beta chain) was obtained from a study of blood T cell repertoires in COVID-19. Method: immunoSEQ multiplex PCR; TCRdb's copy keeps in-frame clones and lacks some. The sample has approximately 13,000 clones; 70% to 85% are singletons. The CDR3 is 15 amino acids. The germline CDR1 and CDR2 sequences are SGHTS and YDEGEE. Trimming stripped 0 bases from V and 0 bases from J, with 7 bases between. V usage is TRBV5-8 and J usage is TRBJ1-5, with unresolved D. The sample consisted of peripheral blood. The TCR sequence derives from a man aged 60 to 75 with COVID-19, enrolled during active disease. The CDR3 nucleotides read TGTGCCAGCAGCTTGGGGGCGAATAGCAATCAGCCCCAGCATTTT. This encodes CASSLGANSNQPQHF.